In this sample, the clone carrying this T cell receptor beta chain turned up a few times. This record belongs to a study of blood T cell repertoires in COVID-19. Participants' own reports of clinical history determined their cohort assignment. The V gene's germline CDR1 is SNHLY and CDR2 FYNNEI. Trimming cost V 6 bases and J 1 base, with 9 bases left between them. The CDR3 runs 13 residues. Clones were sequenced by immunoSEQ multiplex PCR, and TCRdb holds only the in-frame ones, with some missing. The sample lists about 400,000 clones, approximately 89% seen once, with about 1.8% in the top ten. This TCR was sampled from a woman aged 25-40 years who had recovered from COVID-19. The sample taken for sequencing was PBMCs or T cells enriched from blood (not recorded which). This chain connects TRBV2 to TRBJ1-1; TRBD1 is a possible D gene (6 bases). Here the CDR3 reads CASRGQTNTEAFF. As DNA, the CDR3 is TGTGCCAGCAGGGGACAAACGAACACTGAAGCTTTCTTT.